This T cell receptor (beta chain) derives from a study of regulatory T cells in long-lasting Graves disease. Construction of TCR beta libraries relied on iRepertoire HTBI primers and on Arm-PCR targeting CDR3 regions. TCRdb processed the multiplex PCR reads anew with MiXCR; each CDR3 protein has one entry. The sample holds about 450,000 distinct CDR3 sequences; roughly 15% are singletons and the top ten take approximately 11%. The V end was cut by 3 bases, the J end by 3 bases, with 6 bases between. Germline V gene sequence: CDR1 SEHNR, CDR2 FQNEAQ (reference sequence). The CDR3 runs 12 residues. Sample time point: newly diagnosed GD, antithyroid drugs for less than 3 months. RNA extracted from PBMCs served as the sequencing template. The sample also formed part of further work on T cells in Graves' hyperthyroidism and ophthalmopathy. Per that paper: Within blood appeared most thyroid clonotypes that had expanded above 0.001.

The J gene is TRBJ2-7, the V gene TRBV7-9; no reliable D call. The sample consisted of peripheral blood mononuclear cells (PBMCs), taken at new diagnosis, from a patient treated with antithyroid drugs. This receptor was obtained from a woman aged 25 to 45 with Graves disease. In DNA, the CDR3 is TGTGCCAGCAGCTTTGCGGACTACGAGCAGTACTTC. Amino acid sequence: CASSFADYEQYF.